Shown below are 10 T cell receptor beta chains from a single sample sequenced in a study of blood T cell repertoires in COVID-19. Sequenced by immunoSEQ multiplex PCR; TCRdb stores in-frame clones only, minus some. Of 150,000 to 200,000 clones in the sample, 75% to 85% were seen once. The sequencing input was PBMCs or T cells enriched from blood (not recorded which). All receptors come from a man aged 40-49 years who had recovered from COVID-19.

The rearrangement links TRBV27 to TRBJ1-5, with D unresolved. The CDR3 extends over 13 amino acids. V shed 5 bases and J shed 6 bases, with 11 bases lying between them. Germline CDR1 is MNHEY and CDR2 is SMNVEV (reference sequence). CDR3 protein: CASSPQVLQPQHF. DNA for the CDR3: TGTGCCAGCAGTCCCCAGGTTCTTCAGCCCCAGCATTTT.

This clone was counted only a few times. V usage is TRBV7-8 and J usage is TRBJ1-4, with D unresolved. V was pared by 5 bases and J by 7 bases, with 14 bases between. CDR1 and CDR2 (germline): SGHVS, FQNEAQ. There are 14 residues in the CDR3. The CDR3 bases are TGTGCCAGCAGCGAAGCGGGTTTGGGTGAAAAACTGTTTTTT. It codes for CASSEAGLGEKLFF.

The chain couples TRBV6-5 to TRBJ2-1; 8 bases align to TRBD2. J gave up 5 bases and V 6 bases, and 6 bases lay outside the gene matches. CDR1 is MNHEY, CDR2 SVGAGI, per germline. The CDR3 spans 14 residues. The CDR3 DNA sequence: TGTGCCAGCAGGCTCCCGGGAGGGAACAATGAGCAGTTCTTC. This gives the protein CASRLPGGNNEQFF.

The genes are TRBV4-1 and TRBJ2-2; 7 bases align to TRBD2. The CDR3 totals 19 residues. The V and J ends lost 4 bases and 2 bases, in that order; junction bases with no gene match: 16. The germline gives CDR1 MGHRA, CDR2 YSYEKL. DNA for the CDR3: TGCGCCAGCAGCCGCAACCCGGGAGGTCCGGGGGGAAACACCGGGGAGCTGTTTTTT. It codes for CASSRNPGGPGGNTGELFF.

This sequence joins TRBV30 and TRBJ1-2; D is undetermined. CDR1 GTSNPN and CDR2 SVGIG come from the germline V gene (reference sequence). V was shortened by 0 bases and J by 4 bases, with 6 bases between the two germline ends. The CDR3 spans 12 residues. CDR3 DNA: TGTGCCTGGAGTGTATTTCTCTATGGCTACACCTTC. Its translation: CAWSVFLYGYTF.

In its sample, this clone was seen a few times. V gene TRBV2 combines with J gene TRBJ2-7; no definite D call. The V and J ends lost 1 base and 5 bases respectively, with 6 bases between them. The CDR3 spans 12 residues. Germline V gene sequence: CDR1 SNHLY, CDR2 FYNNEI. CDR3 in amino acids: CASSEGVDEQYV. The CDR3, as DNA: TGTGCCAGCAGTGAAGGCGTCGACGAGCAGTACGTC.

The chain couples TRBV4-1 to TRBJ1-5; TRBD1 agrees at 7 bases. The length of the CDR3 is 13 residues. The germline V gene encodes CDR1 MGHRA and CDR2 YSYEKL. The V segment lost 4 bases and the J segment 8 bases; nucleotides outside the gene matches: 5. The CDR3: CASSRQGLEPQHF. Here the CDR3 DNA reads TGCGCCAGCAGCCGACAGGGCCTTGAGCCCCAGCATTTT.

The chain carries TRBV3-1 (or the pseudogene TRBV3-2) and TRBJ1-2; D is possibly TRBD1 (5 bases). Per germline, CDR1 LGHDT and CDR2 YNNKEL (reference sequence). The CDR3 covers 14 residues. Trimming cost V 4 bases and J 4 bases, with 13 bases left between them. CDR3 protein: CASSPRQRGYGYTF. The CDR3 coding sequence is TGTGCCAGCAGCCCCCGACAGAGAGGCTATGGCTACACCTTC.

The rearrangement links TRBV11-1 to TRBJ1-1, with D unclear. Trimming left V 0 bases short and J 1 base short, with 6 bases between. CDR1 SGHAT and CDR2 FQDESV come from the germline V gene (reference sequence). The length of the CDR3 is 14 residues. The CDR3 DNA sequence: TGTGCCAGCAGCTTAGCGGGCAGGAACACTGAAGCTTTCTTT. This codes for CASSLAGRNTEAFF. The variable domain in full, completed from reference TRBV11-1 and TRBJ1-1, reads EAEVAQSPRYKITEKSQAVAFWCDPISGHATLYWYRQILGQGPELLVQFQDESVVDDSQLPKDRFSAERLKGVDSTLKIQPAELGDSAMYLCASSLAGRNTEAFFGQGTRLTVV.

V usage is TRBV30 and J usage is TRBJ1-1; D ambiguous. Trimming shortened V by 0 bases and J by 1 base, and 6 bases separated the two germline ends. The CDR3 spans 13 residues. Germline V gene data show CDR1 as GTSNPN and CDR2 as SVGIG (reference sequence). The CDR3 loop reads CAWSVLKNTEAFF. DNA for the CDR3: TGTGCCTGGAGTGTCCTTAAGAACACTGAAGCTTTCTTT.